This paragraph reports one T cell receptor beta chain. Its antigen is still unknown. Per the germline V gene, CDR1 is DFQATT and CDR2 is SNEGSKA (reference sequence). The CDR3 is 15 amino acids. J was trimmed by 0 bases and V by 6 bases; bases with no gene match: 5. These data originate in a study of T-cell reconstitution after alpha-beta-depleted transplantation in children. Notes on the study in general: Diversity and T-cell counts at one year after transplant derived mostly from new T cells. Diversity of TCRbeta at day 60 was high in some patients, arising from surviving recipient T cells and thymic progenitors. Alpha-beta T cells present about two months after transplant were reported to originate from several hundred expanded graft clones.

Preparation of the TCRbeta library involved a method that used unique molecular identifiers. Each CDR3 protein is one row after TCRdb ran MiXCR on the PCR reads. Of 750,000 to 950,000 distinct CDR3 sequences detected, approximately 15% appear once; the ten largest clones hold roughly 5%. This TCR was sampled from a male patient aged 10-17 years who had a stem cell transplant for acute lymphoblastic leukemia, so the T cells may come from the graft donor. The chain employs TRBV20-1 and TRBJ1-6, with 7 nucleotides matching TRBD1. The sample consisted of PBMCs, mostly from graft donor cells, taken 360 days after TCRalphabeta/CD19-depleted stem cell transplant. CDR3 sequence: CSATRGSSYNSPLHF. DNA of the CDR3: TGCAGTGCGACCAGGGGGAGCTCCTATAATTCACCCCTCCACTTT.